The rows below give T cell receptor beta chains drawn from one sample of a study of metastatic and nonmetastatic thyroid tumors. TCRdb reassembled clones from the PCR reads with MiXCR. The repertoire has 15,000 to 20,000 clones, about 26% of them found once; the top ten carry 10%. The specimen was adjacent normal tissue. These receptor sequences come from a female donor with papillary thyroid cancer or a benign thyroid nodule (not recorded which). Some clones in this sample may be carry-over from other donors' samples. Each CDR3 is given with its conserved first and last residue.

TRBV15 | CATSRATGNYGYTF
TRBV6-1 | CASSEPPGQGLGELFF
TRBV11-2 | CASSSRLAGGGEQFF
TRBV27 | CATAIVRSGEQYF
TRBV28 | CASLDRGSYGYTF
TRBV4-1 | CASSQVSRANSPLHF
TRBV6-2/TRBV6-3 | CASRRQWNTEAFF
TRBV20-1 | CSARDRGGREREKLFF
TRBV4-3 | CASSQGRQNYEQYF
TRBV13 | CASSLVSSGRHYNEQFF
TRBV19 | CASSVDRSYGYTF
TRBV6-1 | CASMRQGDTGELFF
TRBV11-2 | CASSWDRGVGYTF
TRBV11-2 | CASSGGQFNQPQHF
TRBV20-1 | CSAPGGAGYEQYF
TRBV9 | CASSVEGTSGRAEGEQFF
TRBV4-1 | CASSQIGSGGSSYNEQFF
TRBV28 | CASSPRVVTGNQPQHF
TRBV14 | CASSRDNEQFF
TRBV5-1 | CASSPLTGTGNTIYF
TRBV4-2 | CASSQGDRINEKLFF
TRBV27 | CASSFRMGGGAGEKLFF
TRBV28 | CASTQTSYEQYF
TRBV12-3/TRBV12-4 | CASSLLTRTDTQYF
TRBV11-3 | CASSPASGGAGELFF
TRBV20-1 | CSARERGVPGANVLTF
TRBV11-2 | CASSPGPSESGPQHF
TRBV18 | CASSPGGETQYF
TRBV6-2/TRBV6-3 | CASRKTSGETQYF